Listed here are 8 T cell receptor beta chains from one sample, sequenced in a study of cytomegalovirus exposure and HLA in healthy donors. Primers: 60 Vbeta forward and 13 Jbeta reverse. Profiling relied on immunoSEQ multiplex PCR, and the TCRdb table lists in-frame clones only, not all of them. The table has some 170,000 clones, approximately 72% seen once. The sample comprised PBMCs. Source of these receptors: a human donor in good health.

CDR3 nucleotide sequence: TGTGCCAGCAGTGAAATTCTGCGGGGATCGGGCTACACCTTC. Protein sequence: CASSEILRGSGYTF. The J gene is TRBJ1-2, the V gene TRBV6-1; no definite D call. Germline loops: CDR1 MNHNS, CDR2 SASEGT. CDR3 length: 14 residues. The V end was cut by 2 bases, the J end by 8 bases, with 15 bases between.

This chain connects TRBV30 to TRBJ1-5; perhaps TRBD1 as D (5 bases). Germline loops: CDR1 GTSNPN, CDR2 SVGIG (reference sequence). V dropped 4 bases and J dropped 2 bases, with 6 bases sitting between them. This CDR3 spans 12 amino acids. The CDR3 nucleotides are TGTGCCTGGAAGACAGGCAATCAGCCCCAGCATTTT. Residues: CAWKTGNQPQHF.

The J gene is TRBJ1-2, the V gene TRBV13; 8 bases agree with TRBD1. CDR1 and CDR2 (germline): PRHDT, FYEKMQ (reference sequence). The CDR3 is made up of 14 amino acids. Trimming removed 3 bases from V and 2 bases from J; junction bases left unmatched: 2. The CDR3 loop is CASSLDRENYGYTF. Here the CDR3 DNA reads TGTGCCAGCAGCTTGGACAGGGAGAACTATGGCTACACCTTC.

The chain employs TRBV11-3 and TRBJ1-1; the D gene is possibly TRBD1 (6 bases). V lost 4 bases and J lost 1, with 13 bases in between. This CDR3 has 15 residues. Germline CDR1 reads SGHNT; CDR2 reads YENEEA. The CDR3 loop is CASSSSGGQNTEAFF. CDR3 nucleotide sequence: TGTGCCAGCAGCTCTAGCGGGGGACAGAACACTGAAGCTTTCTTT.

In its sample, this clone was seen a few times. The chain combines TRBV7-9 with TRBJ2-2; D is ambiguous. This CDR3 is 16 amino acids long. Trimming stripped 2 bases from V and 4 bases from J, with 14 bases between. Germline assignment: CDR1 SEHNR and CDR2 FQNEAQ (reference sequence). In DNA, the CDR3 is TGTGCCAGCAGCTTACTTGTCTGGGCGAGCACCGGGGAGCTGTTTTTT. As protein: CASSLLVWASTGELFF.

The chain joins TRBV7-3 to TRBJ2-5; 11 bases are shared with TRBD1. Looked up from germline, CDR1 is SGHTA and CDR2 is FQGTGA. The ends lost 2 bases at V and 7 bases at J; junction bases unmatched: 6. CDR3 length: 15 residues. The CDR3: CASSLGGQGVGTQYF. The CDR3 DNA follows: TGTGCCAGCAGCTTAGGGGGACAGGGGGTGGGGACCCAGTACTTC.

V gene TRBV15 combines with J gene TRBJ1-3, with 10 bases identical to TRBD1. The CDR3 length is 16 residues. Germline CDR1 reads LNHNV; CDR2 reads YYDKDF (reference sequence). V was clipped by 7 bases and J by 2 bases; unmatched bases: 8. In DNA form, the CDR3 reads TGTGCCACCACCCCCGACAGGGGGCGGGCTGGAAACACCATATATTTT. This translates into CATTPDRGRAGNTIYF.

The chain recombines TRBV7-8 with TRBJ2-3; D possibly corresponds to TRBD1 (5 bases). This CDR3 has 14 amino acids. Germline CDR1 SGHVS, CDR2 FQNEAQ. Trimming took off 5 bases at V and 2 bases at J, with 11 bases between the two ends. The CDR3 nucleotides read TGTGCCAGCAGCAGAGGACAAATCACAGATACGCAGTATTTT. Protein product: CASSRGQITDTQYF.